These T cell receptor beta chains were read from a single sample in a study of T cells in Graves' hyperthyroidism and ophthalmopathy. TCRdb reprocessed the multiplex PCR reads via MiXCR and lists one record per CDR3 protein. The table records hundreds of thousands of distinct CDR3 sequences, 13% to 15% of them present only once. The sample taken for sequencing was blood. The receptors come from a woman younger than 30 with Graves' hyperthyroidism. Each CDR3 is given with its conserved first and last residue. Each record gives: D gene, V gene, J gene, clone size, CDR3 DNA, CDR3 protein. The D gene is left open where the match is weak. Size is omitted from some rows. Given values are once, few, many or a class for expanded clones.

D gene: TRBD2; V gene: TRBV11-2; J gene: TRBJ2-1; clone size: many; CDR3 DNA: TGTGCCAGCGGCGGACTAGCGGGCTACAATGAGCAGTTCTTC; CDR3 protein: CASGGLAGYNEQFF
D gene: TRBD1; V gene: TRBV2; J gene: TRBJ1-2; clone size: many; CDR3 DNA: TGTGCCAGCACCGGACAGGGGGTGGTATATGGCTACACCTTC; CDR3 protein: CASTGQGVVYGYTF
D gene: TRBD1; V gene: TRBV27; J gene: TRBJ1-5; clone size: many; CDR3 DNA: TGTGCCAGCAGTGGGGGACAGGGGGTGGTGCAGCCCCAGCATTTT; CDR3 protein: CASSGGQGVVQPQHF
D gene: .; V gene: TRBV6-1; J gene: TRBJ1-1; clone size: .; CDR3 DNA: TGTGCCAGCAGTACCGTACCCAACACTGAAGCTTTCTTT; CDR3 protein: CASSTVPNTEAFF
D gene: TRBD1; V gene: TRBV7-3; J gene: TRBJ2-2; clone size: many; CDR3 DNA: TGTGCCAGCAGCCGCTCCGGGACAGGGTCGACCGGGGAGCTGTTTTTT; CDR3 protein: CASSRSGTGSTGELFF
D gene: .; V gene: TRBV5-5; J gene: TRBJ1-3; clone size: many; CDR3 DNA: TGTGCCAGCAGCTTCCATGGGAACTCTGGAAACACCATATATTTT; CDR3 protein: CASSFHGNSGNTIYF
D gene: TRBD2; V gene: TRBV4-1; J gene: TRBJ2-1; clone size: few; CDR3 DNA: TGCGCCAGCAGCCAAGAACTAGCGGGGGGGGTCAATGAGCAGTTCTTC; CDR3 protein: CASSQELAGGVNEQFF
D gene: .; V gene: TRBV7-9; J gene: TRBJ2-7; clone size: .; CDR3 DNA: TGTGCCAGCAGCTCACGGTCCCACGACGAGCAGTACTTC; CDR3 protein: CASSSRSHDEQYF
D gene: .; V gene: TRBV5-1; J gene: TRBJ1-2; clone size: many; CDR3 DNA: TGCGCCAGCAGCTCCGACCAGGGAGGATTATATGGCTACACCTTC; CDR3 protein: CASSSDQGGLYGYTF
D gene: TRBD1; V gene: TRBV30; J gene: TRBJ2-7; clone size: .; CDR3 DNA: TGTGCCTGGACTCCCCTGGGGCAGGGGGCCTACGAGCAGTACTTC; CDR3 protein: CAWTPLGQGAYEQYF
D gene: .; V gene: TRBV7-3; J gene: TRBJ1-6; clone size: .; CDR3 DNA: TGTGCCAGCAGCTCTCTTGACCCGAGGGGCTGTAATTCACCCCTCCACTTT; CDR3 protein: CASSSLDPRGCNSPLHF
D gene: .; V gene: TRBV29-1; J gene: TRBJ2-7; clone size: few; CDR3 DNA: TGCAGCGTTGAGGAACAGGGTAGTGTCCCCTACGAGCAGTACTTC; CDR3 protein: CSVEEQGSVPYEQYF
D gene: .; V gene: TRBV7-2; J gene: TRBJ2-2; clone size: many; CDR3 DNA: TGTGCCAGCAGACTTGGCGGGACGGACACCGGGGAGCTGTTTTTT; CDR3 protein: CASRLGGTDTGELFF
D gene: TRBD2; V gene: TRBV11-2; J gene: TRBJ2-7; clone size: many; CDR3 DNA: TGTGCCAGCAGCTTCCCCCGGGGAAGCGGGGATCCCAGGGAGCAGTACTTC; CDR3 protein: CASSFPRGSGDPREQYF
D gene: .; V gene: TRBV15; J gene: TRBJ1-1; clone size: .; CDR3 DNA: TGTGCCACCAGCAGAGGCAGGAGGGACGGCACTGAAGCTTTCTTT; CDR3 protein: CATSRGRRDGTEAFF
D gene: TRBD2; V gene: TRBV20-1; J gene: TRBJ2-5; clone size: few; CDR3 DNA: TGCAGTGCTCGTCTAGCGGGAGAGGGAAAAGGGCGACGCGGCCCACAAGAGACCCAGTACTTC; CDR3 protein: CSARLAGEGKGRRGPQETQYF
D gene: .; V gene: TRBV7-8; J gene: TRBJ2-2; clone size: many; CDR3 DNA: TGTGCCAGCAGCCGCGGTCGGCTAAACACCGGGGAGCTGTTTTTT; CDR3 protein: CASSRGRLNTGELFF
D gene: .; V gene: TRBV11-2; J gene: TRBJ1-1; clone size: many; CDR3 DNA: TGTGCCAGCAGCTTCGGGGGGGTCGTAGCTTTCTTT; CDR3 protein: CASSFGGVVAFF
D gene: .; V gene: TRBV6-7; J gene: TRBJ2-6; clone size: few; CDR3 DNA: TGTGCCAGCAGTTACGACGATCCAAGGGCCAACGTCCTGACTTTC; CDR3 protein: CASSYDDPRANVLTF
D gene: .; V gene: TRBV6-2/TRBV6-3; J gene: TRBJ1-2; clone size: .; CDR3 DNA: TGTGCCAGCAGTTACTCAACACGGCATGACGGCTACACCTTC; CDR3 protein: CASSYSTRHDGYTF
D gene: TRBD2; V gene: TRBV4-1; J gene: TRBJ2-5; clone size: many; CDR3 DNA: TGCGCCAGCAGCCAAGATCCCGGGAGGGAGACCCAGTACTTC; CDR3 protein: CASSQDPGRETQYF
D gene: .; V gene: TRBV6-1; J gene: TRBJ2-5; clone size: .; CDR3 DNA: TGTGCCACCGGACACGTACAAGAGACCCAGTACTTC; CDR3 protein: CATGHVQETQYF
D gene: .; V gene: TRBV20-1; J gene: TRBJ2-1; clone size: .; CDR3 DNA: TGCAGTGCTCCTCGAGGGAACAATGAGCAGTTCTTC; CDR3 protein: CSAPRGNNEQFF
D gene: .; V gene: TRBV6-1; J gene: TRBJ2-1; clone size: few; CDR3 DNA: TGTGCCAGCAATTCAGGGGTTGGCTCCTACAATGAGCAGTTCTTC; CDR3 protein: CASNSGVGSYNEQFF
D gene: TRBD2; V gene: TRBV12-3/TRBV12-4; J gene: TRBJ2-2; clone size: .; CDR3 DNA: TGTGCCAGCAGTTTAGCCCTCGGGACTAGCGGATCCGGGGAGCTGTTTTTT; CDR3 protein: CASSLALGTSGSGELFF
D gene: .; V gene: TRBV5-5; J gene: TRBJ2-1; clone size: few; CDR3 DNA: TGTGCCAGCAGCTTAACAGGGTCGGATGAGCAGTTCTTC; CDR3 protein: CASSLTGSDEQFF
D gene: .; V gene: TRBV27; J gene: TRBJ1-1; clone size: .; CDR3 DNA: TGTGCCAGCAGTACAACCAGGGGCAGGACTGAAGCTTTCTTT; CDR3 protein: CASSTTRGRTEAFF
D gene: .; V gene: TRBV19; J gene: TRBJ2-1; clone size: .; CDR3 DNA: TGTGCCAGTAGTATAAGGGGGGACAGCTCCTACAATGAGCAGTTCTTC; CDR3 protein: CASSIRGDSSYNEQFF
D gene: .; V gene: TRBV6-1; J gene: TRBJ2-2; clone size: .; CDR3 DNA: TGTGCCAGCAGCACTGTCGGGGAGCTGTTTTTT; CDR3 protein: CASSTVGELFF
D gene: .; V gene: TRBV7-9; J gene: TRBJ2-1; clone size: few; CDR3 DNA: TGTGCCAGCAGCTTAGCCTACCCTGGAATAAATGAGCAGTTCTTC; CDR3 protein: CASSLAYPGINEQFF
D gene: TRBD1; V gene: TRBV19; J gene: TRBJ1-5; clone size: once; CDR3 DNA: TGTGCCAGTAGTATAGCAAAGGGGGCGCAGGATTTT; CDR3 protein: CASSIAKGAQDF
D gene: TRBD2; V gene: TRBV5-1; J gene: TRBJ2-1; clone size: many; CDR3 DNA: TGCGCCAGCAGCTTGGCCCAGCGGGAACCCTACAATGAGCAGTTCTTC; CDR3 protein: CASSLAQREPYNEQFF
D gene: TRBD2; V gene: TRBV12-3/TRBV12-4; J gene: TRBJ2-5; clone size: .; CDR3 DNA: TGTGTCAGCAGTTTTCAGGCACTAGCGGGAGGGCCCATCGGCGAGACCCAGTACTTC; CDR3 protein: CVSSFQALAGGPIGETQYF
D gene: .; V gene: TRBV4-2; J gene: TRBJ1-2; clone size: many; CDR3 DNA: TGTGCCAGCAGCCAAGATTCGGGGTTCCGATATGGCTACACCTTC; CDR3 protein: CASSQDSGFRYGYTF
D gene: TRBD1; V gene: TRBV28; J gene: TRBJ2-7; clone size: many; CDR3 DNA: TGTGCCAGCAGCATTTCGGGACAGGGCAACGAGCAGTACTTC; CDR3 protein: CASSISGQGNEQYF
D gene: .; V gene: TRBV12-3/TRBV12-4; J gene: TRBJ2-1; clone size: .; CDR3 DNA: TGTGCCAGCAGCGAAACAGGGACCTCCTACAATGAGCAGTTCTTC; CDR3 protein: CASSETGTSYNEQFF
D gene: .; V gene: TRBV10-1; J gene: TRBJ2-1; clone size: few; CDR3 DNA: TGCGCCAGCAGTGATACCAGAAGCTCCTACAATGAGCAGTTCTTC; CDR3 protein: CASSDTRSSYNEQFF
D gene: .; V gene: TRBV4-2; J gene: TRBJ2-2; clone size: .; CDR3 DNA: TGTGCCAGCAGCCAAGAGGGGGACTTTACCGGGGAGCTGTTTTTT; CDR3 protein: CASSQEGDFTGELFF
D gene: .; V gene: TRBV28; J gene: TRBJ1-1; clone size: many; CDR3 DNA: TGTGCCAGCAGTTTATTAGGGGGGCTGAACACTGAAGCTTTCTTT; CDR3 protein: CASSLLGGLNTEAFF
D gene: .; V gene: TRBV7-9; J gene: TRBJ2-5; clone size: many; CDR3 DNA: TGTGCCAGCAGTCCGACGGTCGAGAGAGAGACCCAGTACTTC; CDR3 protein: CASSPTVERETQYF
D gene: .; V gene: TRBV7-8; J gene: TRBJ2-7; clone size: few; CDR3 DNA: TGTGCCAGCAGCCGCGCTCCTCTGAACGAGCAGTACTTC; CDR3 protein: CASSRAPLNEQYF
D gene: TRBD1; V gene: TRBV11-2; J gene: TRBJ2-2; clone size: many; CDR3 DNA: TGTGCCAGCAGCCACGGGACAGGCCGACTGAACACCGGGGAGCTGTTTTTT; CDR3 protein: CASSHGTGRLNTGELFF
D gene: .; V gene: TRBV18; J gene: TRBJ2-1; clone size: many; CDR3 DNA: TGTGCCAGCTCACCCGCGGATAATGAGCAGTTCTTC; CDR3 protein: CASSPADNEQFF